This T cell receptor beta chain was captured in a study of T-cell reconstitution after alpha-beta-depleted transplantation in children. Whole-study results and caveats: Newly produced T cells mostly accounted for T-cell counts and diversity one year post-transplant. Expanded clones from the graft, numbering several hundred, reportedly supplied alpha-beta T cells about two months after transplant. Some patients owed their high day-60 TCRbeta diversity to surviving recipient T cells and thymic progenitors.

Unique molecular identifiers were used to barcode this TCRbeta library. A single record per CDR3 protein comes from TCRdb applying MiXCR to the PCR reads. The sample holds approximately 190,000 distinct CDR3 sequences, 8.4% seen once. The germline CDR1 and CDR2 sequences are DFQATT and SNEGSKA (reference sequence). V lost 3 bases to trimming and J lost 8 bases, with 10 bases between them. This CDR3 contains 11 residues. This clonotype was seen at least ten times. Its antigen is not known. Material: PBMCs, mostly from graft donor cells, obtained 360 days after TCRalphabeta/CD19-depleted stem cell transplant. J is TRBJ1-2 and V is TRBV20-1, with D uncertain. The receptor's source is a male patient under 10 years old who had a stem cell transplant for acute myeloid leukemia, so the T cells may come from the graft donor. In DNA form, the CDR3 reads TGCAGTGCTAGGCGTCTCCTCGGCTACACCTTC. Residues: CSARRLLGYTF.